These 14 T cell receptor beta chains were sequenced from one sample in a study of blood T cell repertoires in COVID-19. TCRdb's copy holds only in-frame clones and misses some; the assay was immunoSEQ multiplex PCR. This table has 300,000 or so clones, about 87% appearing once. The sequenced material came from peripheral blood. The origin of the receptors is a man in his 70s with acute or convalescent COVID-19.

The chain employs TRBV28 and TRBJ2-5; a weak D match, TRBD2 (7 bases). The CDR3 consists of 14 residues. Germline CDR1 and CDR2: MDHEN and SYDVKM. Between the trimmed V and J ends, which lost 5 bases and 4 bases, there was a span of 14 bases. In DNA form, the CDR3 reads TGTGCCAGCAGTAGTACAGGGAGGGGAGAGACCCAGTACTTC. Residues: CASSSTGRGETQYF. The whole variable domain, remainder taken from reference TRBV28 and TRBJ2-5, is DVKVTQSSRYLVKRTGEKVFLECVQDMDHENMFWYRQDPGLGLRLIYFSYDVKMKEKGDIPEGYSVSREKKERFSLILESASTNQTSMYLCASSSTGRGETQYFGPGTRLLVL.

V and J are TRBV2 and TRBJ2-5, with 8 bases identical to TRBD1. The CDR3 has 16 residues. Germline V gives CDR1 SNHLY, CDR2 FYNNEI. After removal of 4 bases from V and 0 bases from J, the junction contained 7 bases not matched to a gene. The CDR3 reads CASSVYRGSNQETQYF. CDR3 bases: TGTGCCAGCAGTGTTTACAGGGGGTCCAACCAAGAGACCCAGTACTTC.

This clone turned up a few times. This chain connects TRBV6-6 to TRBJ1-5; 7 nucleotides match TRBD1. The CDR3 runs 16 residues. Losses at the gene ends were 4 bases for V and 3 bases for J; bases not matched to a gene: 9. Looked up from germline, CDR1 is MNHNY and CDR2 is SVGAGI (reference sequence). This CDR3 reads CASSWVTGTDNQPQHF. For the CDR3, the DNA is TGTGCCAGCAGTTGGGTAACCGGGACAGACAATCAGCCCCAGCATTTT.

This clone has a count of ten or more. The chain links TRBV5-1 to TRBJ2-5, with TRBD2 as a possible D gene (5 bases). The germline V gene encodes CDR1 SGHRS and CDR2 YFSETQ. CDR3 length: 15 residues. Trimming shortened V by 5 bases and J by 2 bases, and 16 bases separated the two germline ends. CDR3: CASSRFSVIQETQYF. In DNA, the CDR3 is TGCGCCAGCAGTCGATTTAGCGTGATACAAGAGACCCAGTACTTC. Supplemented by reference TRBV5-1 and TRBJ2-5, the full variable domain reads KAGVTQTPRYLIKTRGQQVTLSCSPISGHRSVSWYQQTPGQGLQFLFEYFSETQRNKGNFPGRFSGRQFSNSRSEMNVSTLELGDSALYLCASSRFSVIQETQYFGPGTRLLVL.

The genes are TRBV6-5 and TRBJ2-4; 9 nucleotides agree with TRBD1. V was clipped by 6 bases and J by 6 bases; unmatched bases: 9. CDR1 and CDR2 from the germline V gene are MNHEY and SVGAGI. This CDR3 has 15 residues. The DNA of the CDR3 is TGTGCCAGCAGGGGACAGGGAGGGGTTCTAAACATTCAGTACTTC. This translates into CASRGQGGVLNIQYF.

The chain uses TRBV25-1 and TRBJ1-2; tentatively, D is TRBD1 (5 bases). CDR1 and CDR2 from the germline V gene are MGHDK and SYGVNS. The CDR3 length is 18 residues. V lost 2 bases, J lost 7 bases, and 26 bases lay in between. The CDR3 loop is CASSEVRPQARMEGGYTF. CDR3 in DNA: TGTGCCAGCAGTGAAGTGCGCCCACAGGCCCGCATGGAAGGTGGCTACACCTTC.

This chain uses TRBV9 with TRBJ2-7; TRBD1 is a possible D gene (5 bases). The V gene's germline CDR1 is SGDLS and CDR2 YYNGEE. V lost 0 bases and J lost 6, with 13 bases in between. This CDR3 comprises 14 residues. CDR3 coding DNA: TGTGCCAGCAGCGTAGGCCAGGGCTCCCGCGAGCAGTACTTC. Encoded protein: CASSVGQGSREQYF.

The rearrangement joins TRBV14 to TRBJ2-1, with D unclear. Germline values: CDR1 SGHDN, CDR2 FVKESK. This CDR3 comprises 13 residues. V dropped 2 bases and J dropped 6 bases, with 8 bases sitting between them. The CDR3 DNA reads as TGTGCCAGCAGCCAAAATACGCGCAATGAGCAGTTCTTC. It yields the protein CASSQNTRNEQFF.

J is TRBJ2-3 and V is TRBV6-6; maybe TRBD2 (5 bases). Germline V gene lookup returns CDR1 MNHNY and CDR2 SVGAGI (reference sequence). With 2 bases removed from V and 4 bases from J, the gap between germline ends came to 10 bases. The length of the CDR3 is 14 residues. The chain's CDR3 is CASSYNEGADTQYF. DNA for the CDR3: TGTGCCAGCAGTTACAACGAGGGAGCAGATACGCAGTATTTT.

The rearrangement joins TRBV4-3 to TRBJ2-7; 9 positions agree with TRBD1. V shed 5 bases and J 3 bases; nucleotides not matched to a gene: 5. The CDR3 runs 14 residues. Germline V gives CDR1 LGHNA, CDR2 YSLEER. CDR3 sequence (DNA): TGCGCCAGCAGCATCCGGGACAGGGACTACGAGCAGTACTTC. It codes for CASSIRDRDYEQYF.

The CDR3: CASRDRGHTNEKLFF. As DNA, the CDR3 is TGCGCCAGCAGGGACAGGGGGCACACTAATGAAAAACTGTTTTTT. The chain has TRBV5-1 and TRBJ1-4; 11 bases agree with TRBD1. V shed 5 bases and J 2 bases; nucleotides not matched to a gene: 2. The CDR3 extends over 15 amino acids. Germline CDR1 and CDR2: SGHRS and YFSETQ.

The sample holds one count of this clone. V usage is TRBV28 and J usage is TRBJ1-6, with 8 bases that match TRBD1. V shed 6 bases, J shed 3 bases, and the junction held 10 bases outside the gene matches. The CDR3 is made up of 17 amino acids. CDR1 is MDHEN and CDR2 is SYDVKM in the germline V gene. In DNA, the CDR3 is TGTGCCAGCAGCCCCGGTGGACAGGGTTTCTATAATTCACCCCTCCACTTT. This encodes CASSPGGQGFYNSPLHF.

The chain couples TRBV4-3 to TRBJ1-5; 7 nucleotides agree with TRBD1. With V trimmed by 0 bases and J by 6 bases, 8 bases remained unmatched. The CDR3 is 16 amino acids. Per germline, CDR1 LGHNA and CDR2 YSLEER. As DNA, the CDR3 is TGCGCCAGCAGCCAAGATCGGGGCCAGGGGGTTCAGCCCCAGCATTTT. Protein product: CASSQDRGQGVQPQHF.

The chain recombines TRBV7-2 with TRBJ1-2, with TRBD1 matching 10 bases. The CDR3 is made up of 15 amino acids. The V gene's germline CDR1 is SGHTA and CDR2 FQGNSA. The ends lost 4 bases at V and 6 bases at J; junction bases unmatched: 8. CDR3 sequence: CASSSPPGTGDGYTF. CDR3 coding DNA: TGTGCCAGCAGCTCACCCCCCGGGACAGGGGATGGCTACACCTTC.